This T cell receptor beta chain was retrieved from a study of identical twins. A template switching step contributed a universal primer site, while unique molecular identifiers were present in the cDNA. TCRdb itself ran the 5' RACE reads through MiXCR, one entry per CDR3 protein. The sample lists around 1.7 million distinct CDR3 sequences; about 32% were seen once. With respect to this clonotype: Its matching antigen is unknown.

General study results and limits: Twin pairs' shared out-of-frame alpha sequences were enriched in low generation probability. Reduced insertions were recorded for abundant cord blood beta clonotypes, with no such pattern in memory repertoires.

This TCR was sampled from a newborn girl in good health. Sequences were obtained from cord blood.

The CDR3 coding sequence is TGTGCCAGCAGACGACCGGTCCGGACTAGCCCAGATACGCAGTATTTT. It encodes CASRRPVRTSPDTQYF. J is TRBJ2-3 and V is TRBV27; TRBD2 agrees at 8 bases. The CDR3 extends over 16 amino acids. V gave up 6 bases and J gave up 4 bases; unmatched junction bases: 12. From germline, CDR1 is MNHEY and CDR2 SMNVEV (reference sequence).